The 3 T cell receptor beta chains reported below all come from one sample, sequenced in a study of T cells in Graves' hyperthyroidism and ophthalmopathy. Amplification of TCR beta CDR3 regions used RNA as the template. TCR CDR3 underwent first-round RT-PCR with the HTBI primer set. TCRdb re-derived calls from the multiplex PCR reads in MiXCR, one entry per CDR3 protein. Among about 660,000 distinct CDR3 sequences listed, less than 45% were seen once. Sequencing was carried out using peripheral blood or thyroid tissue (not recorded which). All receptors come from an adult man with Graves' disease, either hyperthyroidism or ophthalmopathy (not recorded which).

This clonotype has a count of ten or more. This chain links TRBV2 with TRBJ1-1; no clear D gene. CDR1 and CDR2 (germline): SNHLY, FYNNEI. Trimming stripped 4 bases from V and 5 bases from J, with 11 bases between. The CDR3 covers 13 residues. The CDR3 DNA follows: TGTGCCAGCAGTGGACGGGGAGAAACTGAAGCTTTCTTT. Residues: CASSGRGETEAFF.

The chain has TRBV6-5 and TRBJ1-1, with 8 bases fitting TRBD1. With 6 bases clipped from V and 4 bases from J, the junction kept 4 bases outside the gene matches. CDR1 is MNHEY and CDR2 is SVGAGI in the germline V gene. The CDR3 length is 13 residues. This chain's CDR3 is CASRRTGFTEAFF. The DNA for the CDR3 is TGTGCCAGCAGACGGACAGGGTTCACTGAAGCTTTCTTT.

The J gene is TRBJ1-1, the V gene TRBV12-3 or TRBV12-4; 7 bases are a match to TRBD1. The CDR3 covers 15 residues. V was pared by 5 bases and J by 3 bases, with 9 bases of the junction left unmatched. CDR3 bases: TGTGCCAGCAGTCAACAGGGGATTGAGGACACTGAAGCTTTCTTT. Translated: CASSQQGIEDTEAFF.